The source of this T cell receptor beta chain is a study of blood T cell repertoires in COVID-19. The wider study: COVID-19 samples, acute and convalescent, were from the United States, Italy and Spain.

TCRdb's table, derived via immunoSEQ multiplex PCR, lists solely in-frame clones and lacks some. Of approximately 140,000 clones listed, around 86% are singletons. The germline CDR1 and CDR2 sequences are MNHEY and SMNVEV (reference sequence). V lost 8 bases, J lost 7 bases, and 17 bases stayed unmatched. The CDR3 totals 18 residues. This chain joins TRBV27 and TRBJ2-2, with 12 positions matching TRBD2. This clonotype was obtained from a man between 65 and 85 years old with acute or convalescent COVID-19. Sequencing was carried out using peripheral blood. As DNA, the CDR3 is TGTGCCAGCTTCGGATTAGGGCTAGCGGGAGGGCATGTCGGGGAGCTGTTTTTT. Amino acids: CASFGLGLAGGHVGELFF.